The source of this T cell receptor beta chain is a study of T cell changes during pregnancy in multiple sclerosis. This table comes from immunoSEQ multiplex PCR, and its TCRdb copy is limited to in-frame clones, with some not included. The table shows approximately 11,000 clones, with around four fifths occurring only once. The CDR3 extends over 14 amino acids. V lost 10 bases and J lost 8; bases outside the gene matches: 13. The germline V gene has CDR1 LNHDA and CDR2 SQIVND (reference sequence). The source is a female donor in good health, enrolled as a control in a pregnancy study. The chain recombines TRBV19 with TRBJ2-1; TRBD2 matches 8 bases. The sequenced sample was CD8+ T cells from peripheral blood mononuclear cells, obtained after pregnancy. CDR3 residues: CATQGLAGSDEQFF. DNA for the CDR3: TGTGCCACCCAAGGGCTAGCGGGCTCCGATGAGCAGTTCTTC.